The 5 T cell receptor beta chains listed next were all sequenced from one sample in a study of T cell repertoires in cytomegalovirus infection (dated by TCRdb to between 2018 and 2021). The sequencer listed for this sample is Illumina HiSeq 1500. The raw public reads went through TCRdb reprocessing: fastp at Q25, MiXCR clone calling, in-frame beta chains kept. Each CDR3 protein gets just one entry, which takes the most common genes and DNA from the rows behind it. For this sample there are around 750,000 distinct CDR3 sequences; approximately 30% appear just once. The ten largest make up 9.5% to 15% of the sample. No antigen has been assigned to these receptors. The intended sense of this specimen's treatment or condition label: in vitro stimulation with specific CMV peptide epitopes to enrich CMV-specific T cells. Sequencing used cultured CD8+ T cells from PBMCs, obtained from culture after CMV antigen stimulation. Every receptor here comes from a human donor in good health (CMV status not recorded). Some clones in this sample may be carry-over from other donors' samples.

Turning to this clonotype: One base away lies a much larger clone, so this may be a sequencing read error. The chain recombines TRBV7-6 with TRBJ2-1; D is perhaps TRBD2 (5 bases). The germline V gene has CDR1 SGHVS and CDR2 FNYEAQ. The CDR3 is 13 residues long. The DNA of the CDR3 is TGTGCCAACAGCTTAGTTCTAGCCAATGAGCAGTTCTTC. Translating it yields CANSLVLANEQFF.

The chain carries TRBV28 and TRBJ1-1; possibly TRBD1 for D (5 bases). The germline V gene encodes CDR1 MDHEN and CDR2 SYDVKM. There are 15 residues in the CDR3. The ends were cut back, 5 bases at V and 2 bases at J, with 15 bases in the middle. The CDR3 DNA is TGTGCCAGCAGTATAACCCCGACAGAAAACACTGAAGCTTTCTTT. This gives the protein CASSITPTENTEAFF.

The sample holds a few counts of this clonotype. In DNA form, the CDR3 reads TGTGCCAGCAGTTTAAAGGGCCACAGTCGCTATGGCTACACCTTC. It is translated as CASSLKGHSRYGYTF. The V and J genes are TRBV12-3 or TRBV12-4 and TRBJ1-2; the D is unclear. CDR3 length: 15 amino acids. The ends were cut back, 2 bases at V and 4 bases at J, with 14 bases in the middle.

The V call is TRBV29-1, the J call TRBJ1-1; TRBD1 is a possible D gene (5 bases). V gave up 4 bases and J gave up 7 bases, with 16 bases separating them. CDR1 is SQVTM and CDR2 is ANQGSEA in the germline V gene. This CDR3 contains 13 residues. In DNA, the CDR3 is TGCAGCGTTGGGGTGGGGACCCAGATTGAAGCTTTCTTT. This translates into CSVGVGTQIEAFF. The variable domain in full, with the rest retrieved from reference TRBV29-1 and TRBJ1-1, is SAVISQKPSRDICQRGTSLTIQCQVDSQVTMMFWYRQQPGQSLTLIATANQGSEATYESGFVIDKFPISRPNLTFSTLTVSNMSPEDSSIYLCSVGVGTQIEAFFGQGTRLTVV.

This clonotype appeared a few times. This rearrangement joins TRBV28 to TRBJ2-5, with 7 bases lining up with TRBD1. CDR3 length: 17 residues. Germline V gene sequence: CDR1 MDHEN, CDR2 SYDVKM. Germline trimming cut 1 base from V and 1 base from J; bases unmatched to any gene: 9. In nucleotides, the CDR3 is TGTGCCAGCAGTTTATTCCGAGACCGACAGGGCCAAGAGACCCAGTACTTC. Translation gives CASSLFRDRQGQETQYF.